Below, 10 T cell receptor beta chains from the same sample are listed, as sequenced in a study of T cells after yellow fever vaccination (dated by TCRdb to between 2018 and 2021). Libraries were prepared through 5' RACE. Sequenced on an Illumina NovaSeq 6000. TCRdb reanalyzed the raw reads on its own, using fastp at Q25 for trimming and MiXCR for clone calling, and kept in-frame beta chains. Merged by CDR3 protein, the rows form single entries marked with the most common genes and DNA. This sample comprises under 250,000 distinct CDR3 sequences, approximately 3% of them detected only once. The top ten clones comprise approximately 3.5% of the sample. The treatment or condition tag for this specimen amounts to: live attenuated yellow fever vaccine strain. Specimen: CD4+ T cells sorted from PBMCs, collected 10 days after the yellow fever booster vaccination. These receptors were obtained from a man aged 18 to 29 who received the YFV17D yellow fever vaccine.

This clonotype appeared many times. V gene TRBV7-9 combines with J gene TRBJ2-1; D is perhaps TRBD2 (6 bases). Germline V gene lookup returns CDR1 SEHNR and CDR2 FQNEAQ (reference sequence). There are 16 residues in the CDR3. Trimming took off 5 bases at V and 0 bases at J, with 14 bases between the two ends. The CDR3 loop reads CASSGPGGSSYNEQFF. CDR3 coding DNA: TGTGCCAGCAGCGGCCCTGGGGGGAGCTCCTACAATGAGCAGTTCTTC.

This clonotype was seen only a few times. V usage is TRBV12-3 or TRBV12-4 and J usage is TRBJ2-3, with a weak D call TRBD2 (6 bases). The length of the CDR3 is 13 residues. Deletions cut 8 bases from V and 1 base from J, with 10 bases between. CDR3 residues: CASLEGGTDTQYF. The CDR3 DNA reads TGTGCCAGCTTGGAGGGAGGCACAGATACGCAGTATTTT.

This clonotype has ten or more counts. The rearrangement joins TRBV9 to TRBJ2-1; 13 bases match TRBD2. This CDR3 has 17 amino acids. Trimming at V came to 6 bases and at J to 1 base, leaving 7 bases not matched to a gene. Looked up from germline, CDR1 is SGDLS and CDR2 is YYNGEE. The CDR3 reads CASNRLAGGFSYNEQFF. CDR3 coding DNA: TGTGCCAGCAACCGACTAGCGGGGGGCTTTTCCTACAATGAGCAGTTCTTC.

This clonotype has at least ten counts. The V gene is TRBV18, the J gene TRBJ2-7, with D possibly matching TRBD2 (5 bases). Germline-derived CDR1 and CDR2 are KGHSH and LQKENI. Deletions cut 1 base from V and 5 bases from J, with 12 bases between. The CDR3 spans 14 residues. The chain's CDR3 is CASSPHTGSDEQYV. The CDR3 nucleotides are TGTGCCAGCTCACCACATACGGGGTCGGACGAGCAGTACGTC.

This clonotype occurred a few times. This chain connects TRBV19 to TRBJ2-3; D gene unclear. In germline, CDR1 is LNHDA, CDR2 SQIVND (reference sequence). Trimming left V 4 bases short and J 4 bases short, with 9 bases between. This CDR3 is built from 13 residues. CDR3 coding DNA: TGTGCCAGTAGTACTGAAGGTCCAGATACGCAGTATTTT. Protein product: CASSTEGPDTQYF.

This clonotype was counted many times. This chain connects TRBV5-6 to TRBJ1-1; maybe TRBD1 (6 bases). The CDR3 is made up of 16 amino acids. V lost 4 bases to trimming and J lost 1 base, with 17 bases between them. Per germline, CDR1 SGHDT and CDR2 YYEEEE. The CDR3 here is CASSSYRESKNTEAFF. In DNA, the CDR3 is TGTGCCAGCAGCAGCTACAGGGAGTCTAAGAACACTGAAGCTTTCTTT.

This clonotype appeared many times. The chain is built from TRBV4-1 and TRBJ1-2; D might be TRBD1 (6 bases). The CDR3 covers 17 residues. The germline gives CDR1 MGHRA, CDR2 YSYEKL. V lost 4 bases and J 0 bases, leaving 18 bases between the germline ends. The CDR3 spells CASSLIGGRGTNYGYTF. DNA of the CDR3: TGCGCCAGCAGCCTTATCGGGGGCAGGGGAACTAACTATGGCTACACCTTC.

V is TRBV30 and J is TRBJ1-1; D call uncertain. Germline CDR1 and CDR2: GTSNPN and SVGIG (reference sequence). This CDR3 comprises 10 residues. Deletions cut 4 bases from V and 8 bases from J, with 8 bases between. CDR3 in DNA: TGTGCCTGGAATCCTGGGGAAGCTTTCTTT. Its translation: CAWNPGEAFF.

With respect to this clonotype: This may come from a read error, since a much larger clone is one base off. In nucleotides, the CDR3 is TGTGCCAGCAGCCCCGGGGGCCCCGGGGAGCTGTTTTTT. Translated: CASSPGGPGELFF. The chain has TRBV3-1 and TRBJ2-2; D tentatively fits TRBD1 or TRBD2 (6 bases each). The V end was cut by 4 bases, the J end by 6 bases, with 9 bases between. Germline V gene sequence: CDR1 LGHDT, CDR2 YNNKEL (reference sequence). The CDR3 is 13 amino acids.

The chain carries TRBV3-1 and TRBJ2-3, with D possibly being TRBD1 (6 bases). Trimming removed 1 base at V and 8 bases at J, with 16 bases between. CDR3 length: 15 amino acids. Germline CDR1 reads LGHDT; CDR2 reads YNNKEL (reference sequence). CDR3 protein: CASSQGGGAQSTQYF. As DNA, the CDR3 is TGTGCCAGCAGCCAAGGAGGGGGAGCACAGAGTACGCAGTATTTT.